A single TCR beta chain is shown here with its context. This CDR3 contains 13 residues. The V end lost 5 bases, the J end lost 3 bases, and 14 bases lay between the germline ends. In germline, CDR1 is GTSNPN, CDR2 SVGIG (reference sequence). This sample is drawn from a study of blood T cell repertoires in COVID-19. Study-wide context: From T cells, B-cell-depleted T cells, or PBMCs came the material, which was cDNA or gDNA.

In the original analysis: Amplification of reference gene primers provided the estimated nucleated cell counts. The method was immunoSEQ multiplex PCR; TCRdb's version includes in-frame clones alone and lacks a portion of them. From that table come the V and J calls and clone size; the DNA was used to work out D and trimming. The sample contains about 150,000 clones, around 88% of which appear only once. Sequenced input: peripheral blood. This TCR was sampled from a woman aged 65 to 85 who had recovered from COVID-19. The chain couples TRBV30 to TRBJ2-7, with TRBD1 as a possible D gene (5 bases). DNA for the CDR3: TGTGCCTGGTCGATTGGACAAGGCTACGAGCAGTACTTC. It specifies CAWSIGQGYEQYF.